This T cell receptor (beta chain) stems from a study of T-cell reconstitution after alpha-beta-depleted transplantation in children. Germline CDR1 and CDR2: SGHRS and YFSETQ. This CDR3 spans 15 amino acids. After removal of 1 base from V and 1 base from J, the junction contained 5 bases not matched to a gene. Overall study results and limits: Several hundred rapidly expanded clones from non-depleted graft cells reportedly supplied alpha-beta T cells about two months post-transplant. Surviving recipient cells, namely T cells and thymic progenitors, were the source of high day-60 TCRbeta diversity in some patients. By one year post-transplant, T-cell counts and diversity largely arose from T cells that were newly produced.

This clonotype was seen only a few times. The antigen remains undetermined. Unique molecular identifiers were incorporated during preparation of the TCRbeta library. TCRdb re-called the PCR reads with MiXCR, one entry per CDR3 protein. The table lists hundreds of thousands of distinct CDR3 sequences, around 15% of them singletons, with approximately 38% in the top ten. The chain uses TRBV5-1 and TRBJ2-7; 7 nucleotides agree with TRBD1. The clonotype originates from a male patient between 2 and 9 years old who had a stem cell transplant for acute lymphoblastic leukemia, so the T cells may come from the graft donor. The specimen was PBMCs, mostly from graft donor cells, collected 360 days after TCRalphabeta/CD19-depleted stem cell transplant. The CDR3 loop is CASSLYRTGSYEQYF. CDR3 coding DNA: TGCGCCAGCAGCTTGTATCGGACAGGATCCTACGAGCAGTACTTC.